The 5 T cell receptor beta chains below were found in one sample sequenced in a study of beta chain features in type 1 diabetes (dated by TCRdb to 2017 to 2018). General conclusions and limits of the study: Type 1 diabetes patients showed a moderate but significant shortening of TCRB CDR3 length in all four CD4+ subsets.

For these receptors, no antigen is known. Libraries were prepared through the immunoSEQ multiplex PCR assay. The High Capacity cDNA Reverse Transcription Kit was used to reverse transcribe all of the isolated RNA, meaning that expressed TCRB transcripts were what got sequenced. The clones in this table, taken by TCRdb from immuneACCESS, are in-frame only. Not every clone is retained; where verified, under half of the shortfall comes from an unresolved V gene, and the cause of the rest is unknown. The table for this sample lists roughly 700,000 clones; roughly an eighth of them were counted only once. The top ten clonotypes cover 0.022% of the sample. The sequenced material came from naive CD4+ T cells from blood. The sample's cell subset or site label, decoded: true naive CD4+ T cells. The origin of the receptors is a young man with type 1 diabetes.

This clone was picked up a small number of times. This sequence joins TRBV14 and TRBJ2-3; D may be TRBD1 or TRBD2 (5 bases each). V lost 1 base and J lost 6, with 11 bases in between. Germline V lookup: CDR1 SGHDN, CDR2 FVKESK. This CDR3 region has 14 residues. The CDR3 region is CASSQAGTWDTQYF. In DNA, the CDR3 is TGTGCCAGCAGCCAAGCCGGGACGTGGGATACGCAGTATTTT.

This sequence joins TRBV4-1 and TRBJ1-5, with 8 bases identical to TRBD1. CDR3 length: 18 residues. Unmatched junction bases numbered 10, after V lost 0 bases and J lost 3 bases. Germline V gives CDR1 MGHRA, CDR2 YSYEKL. CDR3 region: CASSQDRVRGRPNQPQHF. The CDR3 DNA reads TGCGCCAGCAGCCAAGATAGGGTCAGGGGGCGGCCCAATCAGCCCCAGCATTTT.

V usage is TRBV10-3 and J usage is TRBJ1-5; D ambiguous. With 0 bases removed from V and 6 bases from J, the gap between germline ends came to 6 bases. The germline CDR1 and CDR2 sequences are ENHRY and SYGVKD. The CDR3 consists of 13 residues. The CDR3 nucleotides read TGTGCCATCAGTGAGTCAAATAGTCAGCCCCAGCATTTT. Amino acids: CAISESNSQPQHF.

This clone has more than one count but fewer than ten. This chain connects TRBV6-4 to TRBJ1-1, with D possibly TRBD1 on 6 matching bases. The CDR3 runs 14 residues. Trimming pared 10 bases from V and 0 bases from J, leaving 15 bases between. CDR1 MRHNA and CDR2 SNTAGT come from the germline V gene. CDR3 loop: CATSRTALNTEAFF. For the CDR3, the DNA is TGTGCCACCTCCAGGACAGCCCTGAACACTGAAGCTTTCTTT.

The chain joins TRBV4-2 to TRBJ1-1, with a tentative D call TRBD1 (5 bases). Germline V lookup: CDR1 LGHNA, CDR2 YNFKEQ. The CDR3 loop spans 15 amino acids. V was trimmed by 7 bases and J by 4 bases, leaving 19 bases between them. The CDR3 here is CASTPRLLGGTEAFF. For the CDR3, the DNA is TGTGCCAGCACCCCCCGGCTCTTGGGGGGCACTGAAGCTTTCTTT.